Below, 31 T cell receptor beta chains from the same sample are listed, as sequenced in a study of CD8+ T cells in alopecia areata. Reverse transcribed after extraction, RNA yielded cDNA as the sequencing template. TCRdb's table, derived via immunoSEQ multiplex PCR, lists solely in-frame clones and lacks some. This table has around 160,000 clones, about 87% appearing once. This specimen consisted of CD8+ T cells sorted from blood, obtained at week 0. The receptors originated from a human donor with alopecia areata.

The chain employs TRBV29-1 and TRBJ2-1, with D unclear. Trimming took 4 bases from V and 0 from J, leaving 7 bases between them. Germline V gene lookup returns CDR1 SQVTM and CDR2 ANQGSEA. The CDR3 length is 13 residues. CDR3 DNA: TGCAGCGTTGTACCGAGCTCCTACAATGAGCAGTTCTTC. It is translated as CSVVPSSYNEQFF.

This sequence joins TRBV7-9 and TRBJ2-7; 8 positions match TRBD1. Trimming removed 0 bases from V and 3 bases from J; junction bases left unmatched: 1. The CDR3 runs 14 residues. Germline-derived CDR1 and CDR2 are SEHNR and FQNEAQ (reference sequence). The CDR3 DNA reads TGTGCCAGCAGCTTAGCGGACAGGGACTACGAGCAGTACTTC. It encodes CASSLADRDYEQYF.

This sequence joins TRBV27 and TRBJ1-2; TRBD1 might be the D (5 bases). Trimming removed 4 bases from V and 7 bases from J, with 10 bases in between. The CDR3 is made up of 12 amino acids. Per germline, CDR1 MNHEY and CDR2 SMNVEV (reference sequence). Written as DNA, the CDR3 is TGTGCCAGCAGTTGGCCCCAGGGTGGCTACACCTTC. Protein: CASSWPQGGYTF.

The CDR3 reads CASSLGTGLNEQYF. DNA for the CDR3: TGTGCCAGCAGCTTAGGGACAGGGCTTAACGAGCAGTACTTC. The V gene is TRBV7-2, the J gene TRBJ2-7; 8 nucleotides agree with TRBD1. Trimming cost V 1 base and J 5 bases; bases outside gene matches: 4. Per germline, CDR1 SGHTA and CDR2 FQGNSA. This CDR3 has 14 residues.

This clone was observed a handful of times. The CDR3 bases are TGCGCCAGCAGCCGACGGTACTCAAGCAATCAGCCCCAGCATTTT. Translating it yields CASSRRYSSNQPQHF. This chain uses TRBV4-1 with TRBJ1-5; the D is unclear. There are 15 residues in the CDR3. Trimming shortened V by 4 bases and J by 1 base, and 11 bases separated the two germline ends. Germline CDR1 MGHRA, CDR2 YSYEKL.

This clone was counted a few times. This chain links TRBV19 with TRBJ1-4; D unclear. Looked up from germline, CDR1 is LNHDA and CDR2 is SQIVND (reference sequence). V was shortened by 6 bases and J by 6 bases, with 8 bases between the two germline ends. The CDR3 is 12 residues long. The chain's CDR3 is CASRVGHEKLFF. The CDR3 DNA sequence: TGTGCCAGTAGGGTAGGACATGAAAAACTGTTTTTT.

This clone occurred a few times. This CDR3 reads CSVWRDGSYEQYF. CDR3 nucleotides: TGCAGCGTTTGGCGGGACGGATCCTACGAGCAGTACTTC. The J gene is TRBJ2-7, the V gene TRBV29-1; D is perhaps TRBD2 (6 bases). There are 13 residues in the CDR3. Looked up from germline, CDR1 is SQVTM and CDR2 is ANQGSEA. V lost 5 bases to trimming and J lost 1 base, with 12 bases between them.

The rearrangement uses TRBV5-4 and TRBJ2-7; D gene ambiguous. The CDR3 loop spans 14 amino acids. Trimming cost V 3 bases and J 3 bases, with 13 bases left between them. CDR1 and CDR2 from the germline V gene are SGHNT and YYREEE (reference sequence). CDR3 in amino acids: CASSSNGLDYEQYF. The CDR3 bases are TGTGCCAGCAGCTCGAACGGGCTGGACTACGAGCAGTACTTC.

The chain recombines TRBV27 with TRBJ2-5; no clear D. Trimming cost V 5 bases and J 1 base, with 11 bases left between them. Germline V gene data show CDR1 as MNHEY and CDR2 as SMNVEV (reference sequence). The CDR3 totals 14 residues. The CDR3, as DNA: TGTGCCAGCAGTCCAATAGACACCCAAGAGACCCAGTACTTC. This codes for CASSPIDTQETQYF.

The rearrangement uses TRBV27 and TRBJ2-2; D not resolved. V lost 3 bases to trimming and J lost 6 bases, with 11 bases between them. This CDR3 comprises 14 residues. Germline CDR1 reads MNHEY; CDR2 reads SMNVEV (reference sequence). The CDR3 region is CASSFSGRAGELFF. Written as DNA, the CDR3 is TGTGCCAGCAGTTTCTCAGGTCGCGCCGGGGAGCTGTTTTTT.

This clone was seen a few times. The CDR3 DNA reads TGCGCCAGCAGCCAAGTGGACAACGACGTTGGCGAGCAGTACTTC. Residues: CASSQVDNDVGEQYF. The rearrangement uses TRBV4-1 and TRBJ2-7; tentative D call: TRBD1 (5 bases). Trimming shortened V by 1 base and J by 6 bases, and 16 bases separated the two germline ends. CDR1 is MGHRA, CDR2 YSYEKL, per germline. The CDR3 covers 15 residues.

V and J are TRBV7-3 and TRBJ1-1; D is undetermined. Germline CDR1 reads SGHTA; CDR2 reads FQGTGA. The CDR3 loop spans 13 amino acids. V dropped 4 bases and J dropped 2 bases, with 8 bases sitting between them. For the CDR3, the DNA is TGTGCCAGCAGCTCAAGCACAAACACTGAAGCTTTCTTT. Its protein product is CASSSSTNTEAFF.

This chain connects TRBV27 to TRBJ2-7, with D uncertain. V was shortened by 3 bases and J by 0 bases, with 6 bases between the two germline ends. The germline V gene encodes CDR1 MNHEY and CDR2 SMNVEV (reference sequence). The CDR3 is 13 amino acids. The chain's CDR3 is CASSFRISYEQYF. CDR3 in DNA: TGTGCCAGCAGTTTCCGGATCTCCTACGAGCAGTACTTC.

V is TRBV5-1 and J is TRBJ2-3, with D possibly being TRBD1 or TRBD2 (5 bases each). V was shortened by 0 bases and J by 4 bases, with 12 bases between the two germline ends. From germline, CDR1 is SGHRS and CDR2 YFSETQ. The CDR3 is 15 amino acids. The DNA of the CDR3 is TGCGCCAGCAGCTTGGATACGGGACGCCCAGATACGCAGTATTTT. Protein sequence: CASSLDTGRPDTQYF.

This clone showed up just a few times. V is TRBV29-1 and J is TRBJ2-1; D gene ambiguous. V lost 1 base, J lost 9 bases, and 10 bases lay in between. CDR3 length equals 12 residues. Looked up from germline, CDR1 is SQVTM and CDR2 is ANQGSEA. Here the CDR3 reads CSVEAEDIEQFF. The CDR3 coding sequence is TGCAGCGTTGAAGCCGAGGATATTGAGCAGTTCTTC.

The rearrangement uses TRBV30 and TRBJ2-1; D is uncertain. The CDR3 runs to 15 residues. Germline CDR1 is GTSNPN and CDR2 is SVGIG (reference sequence). V was trimmed by 3 bases and J by 3 bases, leaving 15 bases between them. The CDR3 region is CAWSARFNGYNEQFF. The CDR3 DNA reads as TGTGCCTGGAGCGCCCGGTTCAACGGCTACAATGAGCAGTTCTTC.

The chain uses TRBV19 and TRBJ1-1, with 8 bases identical to TRBD1. CDR3 length: 15 residues. The ends lost 3 bases at V and 0 bases at J; junction bases unmatched: 3. Germline CDR1 reads LNHDA; CDR2 reads SQIVND (reference sequence). The CDR3 nucleotides are TGTGCCAGTAGTATGACAGGGGCGATGAACACTGAAGCTTTCTTT. Translating it yields CASSMTGAMNTEAFF.

V usage is TRBV29-1 and J usage is TRBJ2-2; D is unclear. Germline CDR1 is SQVTM and CDR2 is ANQGSEA. This CDR3 spans 13 amino acids. Trimming took 8 bases from V and 3 from J, leaving 13 bases between them. The CDR3 is CSTYYRDTGELFF. The DNA of the CDR3 is TGCAGCACTTACTACCGCGACACCGGGGAGCTGTTTTTT.

The rearrangement uses TRBV19 and TRBJ2-7; 10 bases align to TRBD1. J gave up 4 bases and V 3 bases, and 9 bases lay outside the gene matches. The CDR3 sequence is 16 residues long. The V gene's germline CDR1 is LNHDA and CDR2 SQIVND (reference sequence). This CDR3 reads CASSIFAGDRGYEQYF. In DNA form, the CDR3 reads TGTGCCAGTAGTATCTTCGCGGGGGACAGGGGATACGAGCAGTACTTC. The full variable domain, completed using reference TRBV19 and TRBJ2-7, is DGGITQSPKYLFRKEGQNVTLSCEQNLNHDAMYWYRQDPGQGLRLIYYSQIVNDFQKGDIAEGYSVSREKKESFPLTVTSAQKNPTAFYLCASSIFAGDRGYEQYFGPGTRLTVT.

This rearrangement joins TRBV29-1 to TRBJ1-2; D not certain. This CDR3 region has 11 residues. Germline V gene data show CDR1 as SQVTM and CDR2 as ANQGSEA. V gave up 3 bases and J gave up 8 bases, with 10 bases separating them. CDR3 in amino acids: CSVETREGYTF. CDR3 DNA sequence: TGCAGCGTTGAGACCAGAGAGGGCTACACCTTC.

The chain employs TRBV2 and TRBJ1-1, with 7 positions matching TRBD1. Germline loops: CDR1 SNHLY, CDR2 FYNNEI. The V and J ends lost 4 bases and 1 base, in that order; junction bases with no gene match: 3. This CDR3 region has 14 residues. The CDR3 coding sequence is TGTGCCAGCAGTGCGGACAGGACGAACACTGAAGCTTTCTTT. It codes for CASSADRTNTEAFF.

This clone was seen only once. The gene calls are TRBV7-8 and TRBJ2-1; maybe TRBD1 (5 bases). CDR1 and CDR2 (germline): SGHVS, FQNEAQ. Trimming cost V 1 base and J 4 bases, with 11 bases left between them. The CDR3 is 15 amino acids. The CDR3 reads CASSLERGQYNEQFF. The DNA of the CDR3 is TGTGCCAGCAGCTTAGAAAGGGGCCAATACAATGAGCAGTTCTTC.

V usage is TRBV4-1 and J usage is TRBJ2-7; D uncertain. The CDR3 has 14 amino acids. Trimming left V 1 base short and J 7 bases short, with 14 bases between. The germline V gene encodes CDR1 MGHRA and CDR2 YSYEKL. The CDR3 protein is CASSQVRAQEEQYF. The DNA of the CDR3 is TGCGCCAGCAGCCAAGTCCGGGCCCAAGAAGAGCAGTACTTC.

This clone was observed once. The rearrangement uses TRBV5-1 and TRBJ2-7, with D perhaps matching TRBD2 (7 bases). Trimming removed 4 bases from V and 2 bases from J, with 13 bases in between. The CDR3 has 14 amino acids. Germline CDR1 SGHRS, CDR2 YFSETQ. CDR3 sequence: CASSLAGATYEQYF. The CDR3 nucleotides are TGCGCCAGCAGCCTGGCGGGGGCAACCTACGAGCAGTACTTC.

The chain uses TRBV4-1 and TRBJ2-1; a weak D match, TRBD2 (6 bases). Germline V lookup: CDR1 MGHRA, CDR2 YSYEKL. Deletions cut 6 bases from V and 8 bases from J, with 11 bases between. CDR3 length equals 12 residues. CDR3 protein: CASSFSGDEQFF. In DNA, the CDR3 is TGCGCCAGCAGTTTCTCGGGGGATGAGCAGTTCTTC.

V is TRBV29-1 and J is TRBJ2-3, with TRBD2 identical over 13 bases. The J segment lost 9 bases and the V segment lost 0 bases, leaving 12 bases of the junction unmatched. Germline V gene sequence: CDR1 SQVTM, CDR2 ANQGSEA. The CDR3 covers 17 residues. CDR3 nucleotides: TGCAGCGTTGAAGACGGACTAGCGGGGGTAACCCGGGGGACGCAGTATTTT. Translating it yields CSVEDGLAGVTRGTQYF.

The chain uses TRBV15 and TRBJ2-1; D is unresolved. The V end was cut by 6 bases, the J end by 3 bases, with 6 bases between. In germline, CDR1 is LNHNV, CDR2 YYDKDF (reference sequence). The CDR3 is 12 amino acids. DNA for the CDR3: TGTGCCACCAGGGGAATCTACAATGAGCAGTTCTTC. Its protein is CATRGIYNEQFF. The full variable domain, with the rest looked up from reference TRBV15 and TRBJ2-1, is DAMVIQNPRYQVTQFGKPVTLSCSQTLNHNVMYWYQQKSSQAPKLLFHYYDKDFNNEADTPDNFQSRRPNTSFCFLDIRSPGLGDTAMYLCATRGIYNEQFFGPGTRLTVL.

The chain is built from TRBV13 and TRBJ2-5, with a possible D match to TRBD1 (7 bases). The CDR3 totals 12 residues. Trimming pared 4 bases from V and 9 bases from J, leaving 12 bases between. The germline gives CDR1 PRHDT, CDR2 FYEKMQ (reference sequence). In DNA, the CDR3 is TGTGCCAGCAGCTGGGACAGCGGGCCCCAGTACTTC. It specifies CASSWDSGPQYF.

This chain uses TRBV29-1 with TRBJ1-1; D is unresolved. The CDR3 runs 13 residues. CDR1 SQVTM and CDR2 ANQGSEA come from the germline V gene. The germline V and J ends were trimmed by 0 bases and 6 bases, with 11 bases remaining between them. The CDR3: CSVEEAGRAEAFF. CDR3 nucleotides: TGCAGCGTTGAAGAGGCCGGGAGGGCTGAAGCTTTCTTT.

CDR3 loop: CASSGWVTDTQYF. In DNA form, the CDR3 reads TGTGCCAGCAGCGGGTGGGTCACAGATACGCAGTATTTT. The chain links TRBV6-1 to TRBJ2-3; D is undetermined. CDR3 size: 13 residues. Germline V gives CDR1 MNHNS, CDR2 SASEGT. Trimming left V 6 bases short and J 2 bases short, with 9 bases between.

The CDR3 spells CASSLVTGMNTEAFF. The DNA for the CDR3 is TGTGCCAGCAGCTTAGTGACAGGAATGAACACTGAAGCTTTCTTT. The chain carries TRBV7-9 and TRBJ1-1; D might be TRBD1 (6 bases). Germline CDR1 reads SEHNR; CDR2 reads FQNEAQ (reference sequence). Trimming cost V 1 base and J 0 bases, with 9 bases left between them. The CDR3 loop spans 15 amino acids.